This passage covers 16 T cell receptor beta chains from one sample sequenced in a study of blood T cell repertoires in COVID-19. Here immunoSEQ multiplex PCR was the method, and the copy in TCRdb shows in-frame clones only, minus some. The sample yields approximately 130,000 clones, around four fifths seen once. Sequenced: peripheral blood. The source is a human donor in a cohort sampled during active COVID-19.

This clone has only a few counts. CDR3 protein: CASSLIRDSNYGYTF. The CDR3 bases are TGTGCCAGCAGCTTAATTAGAGATTCGAACTATGGCTACACCTTC. V is TRBV7-2 and J is TRBJ1-2; D uncertain. Germline-derived CDR1 and CDR2 are SGHTA and FQGNSA. This CDR3 has 15 amino acids. Deletions cut 2 bases from V and 2 bases from J, with 12 bases between. The full variable domain, in which reference TRBV7-2 and TRBJ1-2 provide the parts outside the CDR3, is GAGVSQSPSNKVTEKGKDVELRCDPISGHTALYWYRQSLGQGLEFLIYFQGNSAPDKSGLPSDRFSAERTGGSVSTLTIQRTQQEDSAVYLCASSLIRDSNYGYTFGSGTRLTVV.

This CDR3 is CASSFSTDTQYF. DNA of the CDR3: TGTGCCAGCAGCTTTAGTACAGATACGCAGTATTTT. The gene calls are TRBV7-9 and TRBJ2-3; the D is unclear. The CDR3 is 12 residues long. With 3 bases removed from V and 3 bases from J, the gap between germline ends came to 4 bases. From germline, CDR1 is SEHNR and CDR2 FQNEAQ (reference sequence). Based on the CDR3 plus reference TRBV7-9 and TRBJ2-3, the full variable domain is DTGVSQNPRHKITKRGQNVTFRCDPISEHNRLYWYRQTLGQGPEFLTYFQNEAQLEKSRLLSDRFSAERPKGSFSTLEIQRTEQGDSAMYLCASSFSTDTQYFGPGTRLTVL.

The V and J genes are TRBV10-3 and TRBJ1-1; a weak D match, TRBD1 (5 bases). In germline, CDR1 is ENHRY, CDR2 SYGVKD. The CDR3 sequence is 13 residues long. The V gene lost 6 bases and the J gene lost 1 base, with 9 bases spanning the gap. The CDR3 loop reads CAISMDTNTEAFF. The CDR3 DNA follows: TGTGCCATCAGCATGGACACGAACACTGAAGCTTTCTTT.

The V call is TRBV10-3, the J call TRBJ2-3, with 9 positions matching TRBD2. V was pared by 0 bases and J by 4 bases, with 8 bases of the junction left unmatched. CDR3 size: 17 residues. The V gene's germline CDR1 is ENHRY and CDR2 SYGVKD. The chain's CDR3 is CAISESSSGTGADTQYF. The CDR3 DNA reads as TGTGCCATCAGTGAGTCTTCTAGCGGGACGGGGGCAGATACGCAGTATTTT.

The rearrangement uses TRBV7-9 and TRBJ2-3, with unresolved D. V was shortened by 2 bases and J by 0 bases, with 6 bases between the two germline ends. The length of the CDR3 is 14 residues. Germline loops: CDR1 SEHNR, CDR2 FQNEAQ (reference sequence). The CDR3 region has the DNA TGTGCCAGCAGCTTAACACCTAGCACAGATACGCAGTATTTT. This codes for CASSLTPSTDTQYF.

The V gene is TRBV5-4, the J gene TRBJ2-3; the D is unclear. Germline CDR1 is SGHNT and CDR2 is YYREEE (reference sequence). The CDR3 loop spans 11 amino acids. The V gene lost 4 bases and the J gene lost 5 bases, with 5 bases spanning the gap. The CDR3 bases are TGTGCCAGCAGCCCCGGAGATACGCAGTATTTT. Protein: CASSPGDTQYF.

CDR3 protein: CASSVGLGNSGNTIYF. CDR3 sequence (DNA): TGTGCCAGCAGCGTAGGTTTGGGCAACTCTGGAAACACCATATATTTT. This chain connects TRBV9 to TRBJ1-3; D unresolved. Trimming left V 0 bases short and J 0 bases short, with 10 bases between. The CDR3 contains 16 residues. CDR1 and CDR2 from the germline V gene are SGDLS and YYNGEE.

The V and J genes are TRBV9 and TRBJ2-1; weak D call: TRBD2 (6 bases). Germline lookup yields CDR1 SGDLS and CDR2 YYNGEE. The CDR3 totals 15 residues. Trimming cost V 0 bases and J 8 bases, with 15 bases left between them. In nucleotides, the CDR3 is TGTGCCAGCAGCGTAGGTGGAGGGGTGGGTGATGAGCAGTTCTTC. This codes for CASSVGGGVGDEQFF.

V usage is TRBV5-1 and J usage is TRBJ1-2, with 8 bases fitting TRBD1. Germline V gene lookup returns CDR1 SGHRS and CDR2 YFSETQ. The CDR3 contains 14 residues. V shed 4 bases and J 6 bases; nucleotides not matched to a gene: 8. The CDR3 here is CASSQQDRGHGYTF. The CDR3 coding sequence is TGCGCCAGCAGCCAACAAGACAGGGGCCATGGCTACACCTTC.

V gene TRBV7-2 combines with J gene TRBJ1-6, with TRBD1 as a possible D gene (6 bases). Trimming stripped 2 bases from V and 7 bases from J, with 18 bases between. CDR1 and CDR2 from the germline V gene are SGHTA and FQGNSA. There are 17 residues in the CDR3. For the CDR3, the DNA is TGTGCCAGCAGCTTAAGAGGCCACAACAGGGTCAATTCACCCCTCCACTTT. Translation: CASSLRGHNRVNSPLHF.

CDR3 protein: CASSSGGGGSTDTQYF. In DNA form, the CDR3 reads TGCGCCAGCAGCTCGGGTGGGGGAGGCAGCACAGATACGCAGTATTTT. The chain employs TRBV5-1 and TRBJ2-3; D may be TRBD2 (6 bases). The CDR3 is 16 amino acids. The V gene lost 3 bases and the J gene lost 0 bases, with 14 bases spanning the gap. In germline, CDR1 is SGHRS, CDR2 YFSETQ.

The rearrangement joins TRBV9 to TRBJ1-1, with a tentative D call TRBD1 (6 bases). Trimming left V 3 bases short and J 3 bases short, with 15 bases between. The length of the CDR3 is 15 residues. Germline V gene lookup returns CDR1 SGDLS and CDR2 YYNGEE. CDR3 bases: TGTGCCAGCAGCGGGACAGCTACAGGGCACACTGAAGCTTTCTTT. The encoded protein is CASSGTATGHTEAFF.

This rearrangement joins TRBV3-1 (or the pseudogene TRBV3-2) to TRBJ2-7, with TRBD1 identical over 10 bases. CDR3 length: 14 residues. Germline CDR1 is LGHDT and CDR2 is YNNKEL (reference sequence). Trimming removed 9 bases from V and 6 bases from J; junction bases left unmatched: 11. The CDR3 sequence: CASRKGQGFTEQYF. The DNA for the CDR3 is TGTGCCAGTCGAAAGGGACAGGGGTTCACCGAGCAGTACTTC.

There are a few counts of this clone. CDR3 bases: TGTGCCGGAAGACTAGCGGGGGGGAATGAGCAGTTCTTC. Translation: CAGRLAGGNEQFF. The gene calls are TRBV19 and TRBJ2-1; 14 bases map to TRBD2. This CDR3 has 13 amino acids. V was clipped by 11 bases and J by 7 bases; unmatched bases: 4. Germline V gene lookup returns CDR1 LNHDA and CDR2 SQIVND (reference sequence).

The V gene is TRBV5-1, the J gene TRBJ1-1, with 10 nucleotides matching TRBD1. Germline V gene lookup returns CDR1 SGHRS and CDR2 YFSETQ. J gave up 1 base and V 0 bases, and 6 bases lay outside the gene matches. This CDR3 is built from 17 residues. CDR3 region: CASSLGQGAMGNTEAFF. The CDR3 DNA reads TGCGCCAGCAGCTTGGGACAGGGGGCTATGGGGAACACTGAAGCTTTCTTT.

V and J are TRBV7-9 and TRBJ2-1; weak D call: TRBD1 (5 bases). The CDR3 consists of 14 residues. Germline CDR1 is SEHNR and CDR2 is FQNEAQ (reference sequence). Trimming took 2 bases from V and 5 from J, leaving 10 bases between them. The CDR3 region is CASSLRTTNNEQFF. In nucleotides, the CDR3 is TGTGCCAGCAGCTTAAGGACAACTAACAATGAGCAGTTCTTC.